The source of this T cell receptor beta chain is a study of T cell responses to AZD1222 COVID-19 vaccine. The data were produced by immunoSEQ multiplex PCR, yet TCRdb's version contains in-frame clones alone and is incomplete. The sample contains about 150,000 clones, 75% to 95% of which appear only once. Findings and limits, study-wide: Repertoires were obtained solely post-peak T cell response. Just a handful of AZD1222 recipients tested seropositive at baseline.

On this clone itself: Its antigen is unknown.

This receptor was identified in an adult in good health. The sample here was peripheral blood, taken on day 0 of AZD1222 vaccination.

CDR3 loop: CSASEAGDGNEQFF. The CDR3 bases are TGCAGTGCTAGTGAAGCGGGGGATGGTAATGAGCAGTTCTTC. The V and J genes are TRBV20-1 and TRBJ2-1, with TRBD2 identical over 8 bases. The CDR3 consists of 14 residues. Germline assignment: CDR1 DFQATT and CDR2 SNEGSKA (reference sequence). Germline trimming cut 3 bases from V and 7 bases from J; bases unmatched to any gene: 8.